The rows below give T cell receptor beta chains drawn from one sample of a study of beta chain features in type 1 diabetes. Sequencing was performed with immunoSEQ multiplex PCR; in TCRdb, only in-frame clones are kept and a portion is missing. The sample includes some 360,000 clones, 9.6% of them seen just once. The sequenced sample was central memory CD4+ T cells from blood. The origin of the receptors is a man aged 25-45 years with type 1 diabetes. CDR3s include the opening cysteine and the closing phenylalanine or tryptophan. A D gene is named only where the DNA matches it firmly. Only some rows state a clone size, as once, few, many or a class for expanded clones.

D gene	clone size	V gene	J gene	CDR3 DNA	CDR3 protein
-	few	TRBV14	TRBJ1-1	TGTGCCAGCAGCCAAGATCTGGGCAGGGTGGACACTGAAGCTTTCTTT	CASSQDLGRVDTEAFF
TRBD1	-	TRBV6-1	TRBJ1-4	TGTGCCAGCAGTCCCCGGGACAGGGGGAATGAAAAACTGTTTTTT	CASSPRDRGNEKLFF
TRBD2	few	TRBV15	TRBJ2-7	TGTGCCACCAGCATACAGACCGGGAGGGGTAACTACGAGCAGTACTTC	CATSIQTGRGNYEQYF
-	-	TRBV18	TRBJ2-2	TGTGCCAGCTCACCAGTCTTGGGGACCGGAGCGGGCGGGGAGCTGTTTTTT	CASSPVLGTGAGGELFF
-	few	TRBV2	TRBJ1-1	TGTGCCACTTCAACGGGGACCACTGAAGCTTTCTTT	CATSTGTTEAFF
-	few	TRBV20-1	TRBJ2-7	TGCAGTGCACCCCGGGGCGACGAGCAGTACTTC	CSAPRGDEQYF
TRBD2	many	TRBV18	TRBJ2-1	TGTGCCAGCTCACTGGGACTAGCGGGAGTGGATGAGCAGTTCTTC	CASSLGLAGVDEQFF
-	few	TRBV5-6	TRBJ2-5	TGTGCCAGCAGTACTAGCTACGAGACCCAGTACTTC	CASSTSYETQYF
-	-	TRBV5-1	TRBJ1-1	TGCACCAGCAGCTTGGGTAGCACCCAGAACACTGAAGCTTTCTTT	CTSSLGSTQNTEAFF
TRBD1	few	TRBV5-4	TRBJ2-7	TGTGCCAGCAGACCGGACAGGAGAACCTACGAGCAGTACTTC	CASRPDRRTYEQYF
TRBD2	few	TRBV12-5	TRBJ2-1	TGTGCTAGTGGTTTGGGGACTAGCGGGAGGAATGAGCAGTTCTTC	CASGLGTSGRNEQFF
TRBD1	few	TRBV4-1	TRBJ1-2	TGCGCCAGCAGCCTCCTGACAGGGTTCTATGGCTACACCTTC	CASSLLTGFYGYTF
-	few	TRBV5-1	TRBJ2-5	TGCGCCAGCAGCTTGGACGGGCGCCGGGAAGAGACCCAGTACTTC	CASSLDGRREETQYF
-	few	TRBV28	TRBJ1-1	TGTGCCAGCAGTTTTGTGGGGCGCAGGAACACTGAAGCTTTCTTT	CASSFVGRRNTEAFF
TRBD1	few	TRBV27	TRBJ2-7	TGTGCCAGCCACTCCGGGACAGGTCTTTCCTACGAGCAGTACTTC	CASHSGTGLSYEQYF
-	-	TRBV5-1	TRBJ2-7	TGCGCCAGCAGCTTGGGCCAGGGGTTCGACGAGCAGTACTTC	CASSLGQGFDEQYF
TRBD1	few	TRBV6-4	TRBJ2-7	TGTGCCAGCAGTGCCCGGGACAGCGAGCAGTACTTC	CASSARDSEQYF
TRBD1	many	TRBV14	TRBJ2-7	TGTGCCAGCAGCCAGGACAGGGCCTCCGAGCAGTACTTC	CASSQDRASEQYF
-	many	TRBV10-3	TRBJ1-5	TGTGCCATCAGTGAGGACGGGACACAGCCCCAGCATTTT	CAISEDGTQPQHF